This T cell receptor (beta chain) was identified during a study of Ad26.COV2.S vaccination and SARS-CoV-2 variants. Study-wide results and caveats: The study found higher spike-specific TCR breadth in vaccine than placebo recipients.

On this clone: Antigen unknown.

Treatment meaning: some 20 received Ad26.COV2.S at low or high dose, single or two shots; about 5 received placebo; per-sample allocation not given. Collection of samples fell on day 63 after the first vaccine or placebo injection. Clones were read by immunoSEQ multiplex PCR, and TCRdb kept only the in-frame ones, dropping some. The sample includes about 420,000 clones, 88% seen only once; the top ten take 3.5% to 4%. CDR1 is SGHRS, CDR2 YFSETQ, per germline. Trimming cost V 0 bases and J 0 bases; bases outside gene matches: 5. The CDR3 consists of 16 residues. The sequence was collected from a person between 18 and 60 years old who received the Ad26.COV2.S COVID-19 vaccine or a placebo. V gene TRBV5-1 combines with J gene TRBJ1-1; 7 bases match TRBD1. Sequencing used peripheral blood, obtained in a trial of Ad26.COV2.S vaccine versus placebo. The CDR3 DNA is TGCGCCAGCAGCTTGGCGGGGACAGCTCTGAACACTGAAGCTTTCTTT. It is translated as CASSLAGTALNTEAFF. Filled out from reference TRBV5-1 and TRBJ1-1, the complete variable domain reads KAGVTQTPRYLIKTRGQQVTLSCSPISGHRSVSWYQQTPGQGLQFLFEYFSETQRNKGNFPGRFSGRQFSNSRSEMNVSTLELGDSALYLCASSLAGTALNTEAFFGQGTRLTVV.